This paragraph covers one TCR beta chain sequence. The target antigen is unknown. Multiplex PCR with BIOMED2 TRB-A/B primer pools amplified TRB rearrangements. Each CDR3 protein is one row after TCRdb ran MiXCR on the multiplex PCR reads. Altogether some 13,000 distinct CDR3 sequences are present, around 25% being singletons, with the ten largest covering 3.5% to 4.5%. TRB was amplified from about 250-500 ng of blood genomic DNA. This specimen comes from a study of T and B cells in COVID-19 patients. The study's findings and limits: Patients with COVID-19 reportedly showed strongly skewed T cell receptor beta variable and joining gene usage. Blood from mildly ill patients while symptomatic, and early samples from severe cases, were scarce.

The V end lost 5 bases, the J end lost 4 bases, and 12 bases lay between the germline ends. The CDR3 extends over 13 amino acids. The V gene's germline CDR1 is SGHNT and CDR2 YYREEE (reference sequence). The sample was blood. The clonotype comes from a human donor who had recovered from COVID-19. V gene TRBV5-4 combines with J gene TRBJ1-1; D remains unclear. For the CDR3, the DNA is TGTGCCAGCAGGGGTACGGCAGGCACTGAAGCTTTCTTT. This encodes CASRGTAGTEAFF. Full variable domain (missing parts from reference TRBV5-4 and TRBJ1-1): ETGVTQSPTHLIKTRGQQVTLRCSSQSGHNTVSWYQQALGQGPQFIFQYYREEENGRGNFPPRFSGLQFPNYSSELNVNALELDDSALYLCASRGTAGTEAFFGQGTRLTVV.